One and the same sample provided the 15 T cell receptor beta chains below, sequenced in a study of T cell responses to AZD1222 COVID-19 vaccine. Here immunoSEQ multiplex PCR was the method, and the copy in TCRdb shows in-frame clones only, minus some. Of about 150,000 clones in the sample, 85% to 90% were seen once. Sequencing used peripheral blood, obtained 28 days after the second AZD1222 dose. All receptors come from an adult who received the AZD1222 COVID-19 vaccine.

V and J are TRBV18 and TRBJ1-1; tentatively, D is TRBD1 (6 bases). The CDR3 extends over 16 amino acids. With 2 bases removed from V and 0 bases from J, the gap between germline ends came to 13 bases. Germline CDR1 and CDR2: KGHSH and LQKENI. Written as DNA, the CDR3 is TGTGCCAGCTCACCAACAACAGGGCCACTGAACACTGAAGCTTTCTTT. It encodes CASSPTTGPLNTEAFF.

The genes are TRBV6-1 and TRBJ2-7; 8 bases line up with TRBD1. The V gene end was trimmed by 0 bases and the J gene end by 3 bases; junction bases not matched to a gene: 7. The CDR3 consists of 16 residues. Germline CDR1 is MNHNS and CDR2 is SASEGT. This CDR3 reads CASSEAQGALFYEQYF. CDR3 coding DNA: TGTGCCAGCAGTGAAGCTCAGGGGGCCCTTTTCTACGAGCAGTACTTC.

The chain joins TRBV19 to TRBJ2-3; 7 nucleotides line up with TRBD1. Germline V gene data show CDR1 as LNHDA and CDR2 as SQIVND (reference sequence). The CDR3 sequence is 15 residues long. Trimming took 10 bases from V and 0 from J; bases not matched to a gene: 10. CDR3 coding DNA: TGTGCCACCTCCCAGGGGGTTTCTAGCACAGATACGCAGTATTTT. Its protein is CATSQGVSSTDTQYF. Together with reference TRBV19 and TRBJ2-3, the CDR3 gives the full variable domain: DGGITQSPKYLFRKEGQNVTLSCEQNLNHDAMYWYRQDPGQGLRLIYYSQIVNDFQKGDIAEGYSVSREKKESFPLTVTSAQKNPTAFYLCATSQGVSSTDTQYFGPGTRLTVL.

The chain uses TRBV28 and TRBJ1-4; TRBD1 might be the D (6 bases). The V gene lost 2 bases and the J gene lost 6 bases, with 10 bases spanning the gap. Germline loops: CDR1 MDHEN, CDR2 SYDVKM. The CDR3 is 14 residues long. As DNA, the CDR3 is TGTGCCAGCAGTTTAACCGGGGGCTATGAAAAACTGTTTTTT. Amino acid sequence: CASSLTGGYEKLFF.

The V and J genes are TRBV20-1 and TRBJ2-7; unclear D gene. V gave up 6 bases and J gave up 2 bases, with 8 bases separating them. The CDR3 sequence is 11 residues long. The V gene's germline CDR1 is DFQATT and CDR2 SNEGSKA (reference sequence). CDR3 amino acids: CSASETYEQYF. CDR3 nucleotides: TGCAGTGCCAGCGAAACCTACGAGCAGTACTTC.

This rearrangement joins TRBV5-1 to TRBJ2-6; no definite D call. The germline gives CDR1 SGHRS, CDR2 YFSETQ. The CDR3 sequence is 16 residues long. Trimming shortened V by 2 bases and J by 2 bases, and 11 bases separated the two germline ends. CDR3 nucleotides: TGCGCCAGCAGCTTCGTGGGCCTAACTGGGGCCAACGTCCTGACTTTC. Translating gives CASSFVGLTGANVLTF.

The V gene is TRBV10-1, the J gene TRBJ2-7, with D unclear. Germline V gene lookup returns CDR1 WNHNN and CDR2 SYGVQD (reference sequence). V was cut by 8 bases and J by 2 bases, with 13 bases left in between. The CDR3 consists of 13 residues. The CDR3 spells CASARNSTYEQYF. In DNA, the CDR3 is TGCGCCAGCGCCCGGAACTCCACCTACGAGCAGTACTTC.

The rearrangement joins TRBV5-1 to TRBJ1-4, with D hard to call. V was clipped by 0 bases and J by 12 bases, with 12 bases between them. CDR3 length equals 13 residues. CDR1 and CDR2 from the germline V gene are SGHRS and YFSETQ. The CDR3 DNA reads TGCGCCAGCAGCTTGGAAGGATCGGGAGAACTGTTTTTT. It translates to CASSLEGSGELFF.

J is TRBJ2-1 and V is TRBV6-5, with D perhaps matching TRBD2 (6 bases). The CDR3 runs to 15 residues. CDR1 MNHEY and CDR2 SVGAGI come from the germline V gene. Trimming pared 7 bases from V and 1 base from J, leaving 14 bases between. The CDR3 bases are TGTGCCAGCACTCCTCCCGGGGGTTCCTACAATGAGCAGTTCTTC. Its translation: CASTPPGGSYNEQFF.

This rearrangement joins TRBV3-1 (or the pseudogene TRBV3-2) to TRBJ2-3, with 11 nucleotides matching TRBD1. Germline lookup yields CDR1 LGHDT and CDR2 YNNKEL (reference sequence). The CDR3 covers 15 residues. V lost 5 bases and J lost 4; bases outside the gene matches: 5. DNA of the CDR3: TGTGCCAGCAGCGGACAGGGGGCAAACGCAGATACGCAGTATTTT. This sequence encodes CASSGQGANADTQYF.

The chain couples TRBV7-2 to TRBJ2-1; 9 nucleotides match TRBD2. The V and J ends lost 10 bases and 0 bases, in that order; junction bases with no gene match: 10. This CDR3 contains 16 residues. Germline loops: CDR1 SGHTA, CDR2 FQGNSA. The CDR3 DNA sequence: TGTGCCATCCCGACTAGCGGATTAAGCTCCTACAATGAGCAGTTCTTC. Encoded protein: CAIPTSGLSSYNEQFF.

This clone is a singleton in its sample. The V and J genes are TRBV10-3 and TRBJ2-7; D remains unclear. The germline V and J ends were trimmed by 4 bases and 3 bases, with 16 bases remaining between them. Germline CDR1 reads ENHRY; CDR2 reads SYGVKD. The length of the CDR3 is 15 residues. As DNA, the CDR3 is TGTGCCATCAGTGCCCCCGACAAGACCGGCTACGAGCAGTACTTC. Its translation is CAISAPDKTGYEQYF.

The chain links TRBV28 to TRBJ1-1; TRBD1 might be the D (5 bases). The CDR3 length is 11 residues. Trimming left V 7 bases short and J 4 bases short, with 7 bases between. Germline CDR1 MDHEN, CDR2 SYDVKM. The CDR3 nucleotides read TGTGCCAGCACGAGGGGCACTGAAGCTTTCTTT. As protein: CASTRGTEAFF. The whole variable domain, remainder taken from reference TRBV28 and TRBJ1-1, is DVKVTQSSRYLVKRTGEKVFLECVQDMDHENMFWYRQDPGLGLRLIYFSYDVKMKEKGDIPEGYSVSREKKERFSLILESASTNQTSMYLCASTRGTEAFFGQGTRLTVV.

V gene TRBV27 combines with J gene TRBJ2-7, with D maybe TRBD2 (5 bases). The CDR3 has 14 amino acids. V gave up 2 bases and J gave up 3 bases, with 11 bases separating them. Germline V lookup: CDR1 MNHEY, CDR2 SMNVEV (reference sequence). The CDR3: CASSLRGLYYEQYF. The CDR3 region has the DNA TGTGCCAGCAGTTTAAGAGGGCTCTACTACGAGCAGTACTTC.

This chain joins TRBV7-2 and TRBJ2-1, with a possible D match to TRBD1 (5 bases). Germline CDR1 reads SGHTA; CDR2 reads FQGNSA. The CDR3 loop spans 15 amino acids. The germline V and J ends were trimmed by 1 base and 5 bases, with 12 bases remaining between them. This chain's CDR3 is CASSLGAGNNNEQFF. In DNA form, the CDR3 reads TGTGCCAGCAGCTTAGGGGCAGGGAATAACAATGAGCAGTTCTTC.